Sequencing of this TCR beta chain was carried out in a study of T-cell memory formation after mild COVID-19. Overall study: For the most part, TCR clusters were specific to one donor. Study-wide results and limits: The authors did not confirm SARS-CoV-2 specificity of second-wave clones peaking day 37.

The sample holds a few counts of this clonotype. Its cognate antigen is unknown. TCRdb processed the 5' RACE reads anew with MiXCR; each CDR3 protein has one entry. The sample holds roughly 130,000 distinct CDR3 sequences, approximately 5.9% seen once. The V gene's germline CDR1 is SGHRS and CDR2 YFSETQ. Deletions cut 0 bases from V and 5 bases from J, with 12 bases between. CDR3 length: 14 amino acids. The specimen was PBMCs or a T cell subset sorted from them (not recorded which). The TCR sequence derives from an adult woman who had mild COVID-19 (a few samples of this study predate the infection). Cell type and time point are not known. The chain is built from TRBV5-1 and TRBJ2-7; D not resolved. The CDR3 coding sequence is TGCGCCAGCAGCTTGGCCAATCCAGTGGACGAGCAGTACTTC. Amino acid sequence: CASSLANPVDEQYF.